A selection of T cell receptor beta chains follows, all from one sample in a study of Ad26.COV2.S vaccination and SARS-CoV-2 variants. Data came from immunoSEQ multiplex PCR; TCRdb stores just in-frame clones and leaves some out. This sample has about 680,000 clones, with 80% to 90% found just once. The material sequenced was peripheral blood, taken in a trial of Ad26.COV2.S vaccine versus placebo. These receptor sequences come from a person between 18 and 65 years old who received the Ad26.COV2.S COVID-19 vaccine or a placebo. CDR3s leave out the opening cysteine and the closing phenylalanine or tryptophan. The size of a clone is reported for some rows only, either as once, few or many, or as a class for expanded clones.

v_call,clone_size,cdr3_aa
TRBV7-2,-,ASSLRQGGQPQH
TRBV2,-,ASRGNTDTQY
TRBV5-1,-,ASSLAGLAGGPSEQY
TRBV2,-,ASRRLAILTDTQY
TRBV7-9,-,ASSLLVWTDPRNYGYT
TRBV6-5,-,ASSYPGLAGDYEQY
TRBV19,-,ASSIPPRGNTEAF
TRBV4-2,once,ASSQEGYYEQY
TRBV30,once,AWSPPRDRGGEKLF
TRBV6-1,-,ASSEGTGNYEQY
TRBV10-3,few,AIRAGLYYEQY
TRBV7-2,once,ASRPGQPRTEKLF
TRBV27,-,ASSSVDRETQY
TRBV5-1,-,ASSLMGRNTEAF
TRBV6-6,-,ASSAGDSYGYT
TRBV4-1,-,ASSQGEGLYEQY
TRBV7-8,-,ASSLFVAGELF
TRBV7-9,-,ASSSTSLSYEQY
TRBV11-2,-,ASSLGQGAYNEQF
TRBV6-5,few,ASSSPLRGGYT
TRBV2,-,ASSRDSIYEQY
TRBV7-9,-,ASSSLGTGNTIY
TRBV6-5,-,ASSYGTATEAF
TRBV10-3,-,AISRTGGENTGELF
TRBV4-3,-,ASSQEWSGNQPQH
TRBV7-9,-,ASSFGGVYNEQF